This T cell receptor beta chain is from a study of cytomegalovirus exposure and HLA in healthy donors. The PCR used 60 Vbeta and 13 Jbeta primers. The assay was immunoSEQ multiplex PCR, and TCRdb's table has in-frame clones only and misses some. The sample has over 100,000 clones, roughly 70% seen once; the top ten hold more than 2%. The specimen sequenced was PBMCs. The sequence was collected from a woman in her thirties or forties in good health and CMV-seropositive.

The CDR3 bases are TGCGCCAGCAGCCAAGATCCTCCGCGATATAGCAATCAGCCCCAGCATTTT. Residues: CASSQDPPRYSNQPQHF. V usage is TRBV4-3 and J usage is TRBJ1-5; D gene uncertain. V lost 0 bases, J lost 0 bases, and 12 bases lay in between. The CDR3 runs to 17 residues. The germline V gene has CDR1 LGHNA and CDR2 YSLEER.